This T cell receptor (beta chain) emerged from a study of blood T cell repertoires in COVID-19. About the study: COVID-19 samples from acute and convalescent phases originated in the United States, Italy and Spain.

The table came from immunoSEQ multiplex PCR; TCRdb's copy has only in-frame clones and leaves some out. The sample has approximately 210,000 clones, approximately 84% seen once. With 5 bases clipped from V and 3 bases from J, the junction kept 4 bases outside the gene matches. Germline V CDR1 and CDR2: PRHDT, FYEKMQ (reference sequence). CDR3 length: 14 residues. This TCR came from a woman in her fifties or sixties with active or convalescent COVID-19. The rearrangement joins TRBV13 to TRBJ2-5; 9 bases map to TRBD1. The sample taken for sequencing was peripheral blood. The CDR3 DNA sequence: TGTGCCAGCAGCCAACAGGGGGCTGAAGAGACCCAGTACTTC. It translates to CASSQQGAEETQYF. Complete variable domain (other parts from reference TRBV13 and TRBJ2-5): AAGVIQSPRHLIKEKRETATLKCYPIPRHDTVYWYQQGPGQDPQFLISFYEKMQSDKGSIPDRFSAQQFSDYHSELNMSSLELGDSALYFCASSQQGAEETQYFGPGTRLLVL.